This T cell receptor (beta chain) was identified in a study of CD8 T cells in Susac syndrome. Whole-study results and caveats: In its TCR sequencing and HLA analysis, the study acknowledged that the number of individuals was relatively small.

Roughly 0.45 to 1 ug RNA was reverse transcribed with random hexamers. immunoSEQ multiplex PCR amplified TCR beta CDR3 across 54 Vbeta, 13 Jbeta. TCRdb analysed the immunoSEQ multiplex PCR reads with MiXCR anew, one entry per CDR3 protein. This sample has some 130,000 distinct CDR3 sequences; about 95% occur once, and the top ten carry approximately 0.12%. This clonotype was seen a single time. Its matching antigen is unknown. CDR1 is MNHEY and CDR2 is SMNVEV in the germline V gene (reference sequence). The V end lost 3 bases, the J end lost 1 base, and 6 bases lay between the germline ends. The length of the CDR3 is 13 residues. Sequencing of TCR beta was undertaken in CD8+ and CD4+ T cells derived from blood. Isolation of CD8+ and CD4+ T cells was performed negatively, whereas enrichment of TEMRA cells was done by FACS.

Specimen: CD4+ T cells from PBMCs. This clonotype was obtained from a human donor in good health. The rearrangement joins TRBV27 to TRBJ1-1; tentative D call: TRBD1 (6 bases). The CDR3 protein is CASSFRGNTEAFF. The CDR3 coding sequence is TGTGCCAGCAGTTTCAGGGGGAACACTGAAGCTTTCTTT.